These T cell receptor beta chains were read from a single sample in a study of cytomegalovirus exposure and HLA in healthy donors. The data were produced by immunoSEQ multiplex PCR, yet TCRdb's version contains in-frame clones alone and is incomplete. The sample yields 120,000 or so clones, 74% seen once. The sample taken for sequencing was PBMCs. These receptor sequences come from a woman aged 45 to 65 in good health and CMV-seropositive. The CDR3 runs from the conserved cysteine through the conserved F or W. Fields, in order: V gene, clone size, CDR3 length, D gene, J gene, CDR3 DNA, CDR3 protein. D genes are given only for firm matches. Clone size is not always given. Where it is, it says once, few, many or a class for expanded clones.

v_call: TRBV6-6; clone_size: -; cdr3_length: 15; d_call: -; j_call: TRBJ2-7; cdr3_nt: TGTGCCAGCAGGGAACACAGGGAATTCTCCTACGAGCAGTACTTC; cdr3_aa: CASREHREFSYEQYF
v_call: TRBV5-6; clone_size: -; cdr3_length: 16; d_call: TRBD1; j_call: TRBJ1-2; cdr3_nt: TGTGCCAGCAGCAGTCCCGGGACAGGGTCCAACTATGGCTACACCTTC; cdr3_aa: CASSSPGTGSNYGYTF
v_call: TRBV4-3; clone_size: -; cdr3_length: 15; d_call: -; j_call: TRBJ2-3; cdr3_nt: TGCGCCAGCAGCCAAGAGGCTAGCGGCACAGATACGCAGTATTTT; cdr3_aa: CASSQEASGTDTQYF
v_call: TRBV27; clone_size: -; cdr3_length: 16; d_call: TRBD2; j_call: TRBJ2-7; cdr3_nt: TGTGCCAGCAGTTTGATAGCGGGGGTAACTTCCTACGAGCAGTACTTC; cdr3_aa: CASSLIAGVTSYEQYF
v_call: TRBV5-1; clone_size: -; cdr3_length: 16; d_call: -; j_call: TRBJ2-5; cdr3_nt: TGCGCCAGCAGCCCACGGCAGGGGTCAAGTGAGGAGACCCAGTACTTC; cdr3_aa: CASSPRQGSSEETQYF
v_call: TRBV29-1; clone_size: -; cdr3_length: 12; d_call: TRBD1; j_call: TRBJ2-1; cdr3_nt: TGCAGCGTTAGGACAGGGGGCGATGAGCAGTTCTTC; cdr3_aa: CSVRTGGDEQFF
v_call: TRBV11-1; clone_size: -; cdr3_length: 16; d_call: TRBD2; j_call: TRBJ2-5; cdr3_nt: TGTGCCAGCAGCTCGGGACTAGCGGGGGGCCAAGAGACCCAGTACTTC; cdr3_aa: CASSSGLAGGQETQYF
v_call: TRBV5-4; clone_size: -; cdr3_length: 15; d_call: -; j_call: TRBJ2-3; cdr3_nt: TGTGCCAGCAGCTTGGAGAGGACTAGCACAGATACGCAGTATTTT; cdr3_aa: CASSLERTSTDTQYF
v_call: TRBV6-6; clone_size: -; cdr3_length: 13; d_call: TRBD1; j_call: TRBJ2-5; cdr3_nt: TGTGCCAGCAAGAATAGGGGGCGAGAGACCCAGTACTTC; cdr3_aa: CASKNRGRETQYF
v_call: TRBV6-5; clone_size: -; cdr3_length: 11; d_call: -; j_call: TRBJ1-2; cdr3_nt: TGTGCCAGCAGTTACGCGGGGGGCTACACCTTC; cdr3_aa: CASSYAGGYTF
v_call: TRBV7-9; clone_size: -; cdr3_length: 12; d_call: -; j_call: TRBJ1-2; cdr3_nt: TGTGCCAGCAGCTTAGGGAGCTATGGCTACACCTTC; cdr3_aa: CASSLGSYGYTF
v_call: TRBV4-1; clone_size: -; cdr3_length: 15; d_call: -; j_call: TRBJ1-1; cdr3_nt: TGCGCCAGCAGCCAAGTGGAGACAGTGAACACTGAAGCTTTCTTT; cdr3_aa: CASSQVETVNTEAFF
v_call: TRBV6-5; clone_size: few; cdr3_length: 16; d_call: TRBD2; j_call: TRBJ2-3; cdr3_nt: TGTGCCAGCAGTTACGAGCGGGGGGGCAGCACAGATACGCAGTATTTT; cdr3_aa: CASSYERGGSTDTQYF
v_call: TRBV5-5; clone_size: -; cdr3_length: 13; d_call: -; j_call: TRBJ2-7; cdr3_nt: TGTGCCAGCAGCTTAGGACAGAACGGCGAGCAGTACTTC; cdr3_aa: CASSLGQNGEQYF
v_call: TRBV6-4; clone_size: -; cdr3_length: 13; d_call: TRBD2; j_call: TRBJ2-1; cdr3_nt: TGTGCCAGCAGTGAAACTAGCGGGGGGGCCAAGTTCTTC; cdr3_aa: CASSETSGGAKFF
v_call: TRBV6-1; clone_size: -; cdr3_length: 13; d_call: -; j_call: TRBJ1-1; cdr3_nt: TGTGCCAGCAGTGACCGGAGGACTCTTGGGGCTTTCTTT; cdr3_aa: CASSDRRTLGAFF
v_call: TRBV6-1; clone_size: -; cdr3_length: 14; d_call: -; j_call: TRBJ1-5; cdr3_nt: TGTGCCAGCCGGGACAACAATAGCAATCAGCCCCAGCATTTT; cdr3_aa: CASRDNNSNQPQHF
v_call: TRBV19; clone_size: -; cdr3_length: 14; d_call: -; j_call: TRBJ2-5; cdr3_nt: TGTGCCAGTGGACCGGGGGGACATCAAGAGACCCAGTACTTC; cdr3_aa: CASGPGGHQETQYF
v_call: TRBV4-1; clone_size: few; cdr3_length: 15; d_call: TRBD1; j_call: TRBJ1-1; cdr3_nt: TGCGCCAGCAGCCAGGGACAGGGGGGAAACACTGAAGCTTTCTTT; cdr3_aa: CASSQGQGGNTEAFF
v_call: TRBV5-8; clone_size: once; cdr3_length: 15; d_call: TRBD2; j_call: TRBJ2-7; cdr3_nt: TGTGCCAGCAGCTTAAAAGCGGGGTTGGTCTACGAGCAGTACTTC; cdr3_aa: CASSLKAGLVYEQYF
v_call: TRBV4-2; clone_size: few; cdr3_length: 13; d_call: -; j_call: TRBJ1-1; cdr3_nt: TGTGCCAGCAGCCAAGAAGGGGAGGGGAAAGCTTTCTTT; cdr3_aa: CASSQEGEGKAFF
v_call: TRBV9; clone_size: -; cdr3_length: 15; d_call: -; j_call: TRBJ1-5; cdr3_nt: TGTGCCAGCAGCCCAGGGGCTGCAAGCAATCAGCCCCAGCATTTT; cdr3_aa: CASSPGAASNQPQHF
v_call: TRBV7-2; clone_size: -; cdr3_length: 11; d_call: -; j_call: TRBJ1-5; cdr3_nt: TGTGCCAGCAGCGGCGGGGGGCCCCAGCATTTT; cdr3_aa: CASSGGGPQHF